The sequence of this T cell receptor beta chain was determined in a study of T cell responses to AZD1222 COVID-19 vaccine (dated by TCRdb to the early 2020s). The study in broad terms: AZD1222 recipients given second doses at about 4 weeks or at about 12 weeks were pooled, since spike-specific TCR depth and breadth were not found to differ between the two schedules. TCR sequencing was performed for roughly 250 trial participants, of whom approximately 200 were given two doses of AZD1222 and about 25 were given two doses of MenACWY control vaccine. Trial participants were enrolled into age subgroups of 18-55, 56-69 and 70-plus years, which contained 148, 28 and 57 TCR-sequenced participants, respectively. Results and caveats for the whole study, not just this receptor: A significant rise in spike-specific TCR breadth and depth was observed after two AZD1222 doses relative to day 0 and relative to MenACWY recipients. Participants were mostly white British, with more females than males. The authors suggested clonal diversity may have been underestimated. Conclusions about previously exposed vaccinees are limited, since just a handful of AZD1222 recipients were seropositive for SARS-CoV-2 at baseline. Because no day 14 peak-response samples were available, repertoires were characterized only after the peak T cell response. In the small 56-69-year group, the increase in depth fell short of significance, most likely because of low power. The whole spike protein was spanned by vaccine-associated CD4 TCRs, and dominant responses were seen in regions 160-218 and 743-854. Nearly half of unique spike-specific TCRs reportedly recognized epitopes outside regions mutated in the B.1.351 and B.1.1.7 variants.

V gives up 8 bases and J gives up 3 bases, and the segment between their germline ends measures 14 bases. CDR1 SGHDN and CDR2 FVKESK are derived from the germline V gene. The CDR3, cysteine through phenylalanine, is 14 amino acids long. The sequence is cut down to CDR3 DNA, 42 bases in frame from base 1. The time point label for this specimen denotes: baseline before first vaccination. The vaccinee samples were drawn from two UK trials, COV001 and COV002, one of which was a single-blind randomized controlled phase 2/3 trial testing AZD1222 (ChAdOx1 nCoV-19) in healthy adults. For TCRbeta chain sequencing, PBMC samples from trial participants were taken at day 0 and at day 28 after the second dose. The CDR3 regions of human TCRbeta chains were analyzed by immunosequencing. As for how the authors treated the data: Repertoire TCRs were checked for matches against a reference library of SARS-CoV-2-specific TCRs that had been generated using the MIRA antigen-specificity platform. Breadth was defined as the fraction of unique TCRs that were SARS-CoV-2-associated. Depth was defined as the fraction of total T cells that were SARS-CoV-2-associated. Using the MIRA data, every spike-specific TCR was mapped to the spike region that the TCR reacted to and assigned to either a CD4 or a CD8 class. Log10-transformed breadth and depth values were compared by one-way ANOVA with Sidak's multiple comparisons tests. TCRdb holds this immuneACCESS table with in-frame rearrangements only. Some clones are missing; in checked studies, unresolved V genes explain under half, and the rest has no known cause. That table supplies the V and J calls and clone size; D and trimming were determined from the DNA. Recorded for this sample are tens of thousands of clones; around 90% of them occurred a single time. Less than 3.5% of the sample is in the top ten clones.

A remark on this clone: Its antigen is unknown. Base qualities are not at hand, and no much larger clone is one base apart.

The chain is encoded by TRBV14 joined to TRBJ1-5, with no D gene named confidently. This TCR came from an adult in good health. The sequencing used peripheral blood, collected on day 0 of AZD1222 vaccination. CDR3 loop: CASFSGRDNQPQHF. The nucleotide sequence is TGTGCCAGCTTTTCGGGGAGGGACAATCAGCCCCAGCATTTT.